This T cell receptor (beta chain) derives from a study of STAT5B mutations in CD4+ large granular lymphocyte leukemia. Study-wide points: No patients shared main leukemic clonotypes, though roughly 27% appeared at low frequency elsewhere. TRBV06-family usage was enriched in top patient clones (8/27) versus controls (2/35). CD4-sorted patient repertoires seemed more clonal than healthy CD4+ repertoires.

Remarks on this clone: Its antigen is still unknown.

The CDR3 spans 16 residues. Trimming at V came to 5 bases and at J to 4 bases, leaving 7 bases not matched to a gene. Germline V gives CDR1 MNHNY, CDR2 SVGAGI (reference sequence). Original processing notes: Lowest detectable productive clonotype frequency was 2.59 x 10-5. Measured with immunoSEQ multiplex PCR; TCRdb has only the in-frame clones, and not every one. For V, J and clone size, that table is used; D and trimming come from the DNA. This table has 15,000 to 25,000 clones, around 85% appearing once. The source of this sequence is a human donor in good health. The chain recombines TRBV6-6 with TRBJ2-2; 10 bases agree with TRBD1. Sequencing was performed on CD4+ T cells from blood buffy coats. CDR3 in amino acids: CASSPGTGVGTGELFF. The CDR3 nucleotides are TGTGCCAGCAGTCCCGGGACAGGGGTGGGCACCGGGGAGCTGTTTTTT.